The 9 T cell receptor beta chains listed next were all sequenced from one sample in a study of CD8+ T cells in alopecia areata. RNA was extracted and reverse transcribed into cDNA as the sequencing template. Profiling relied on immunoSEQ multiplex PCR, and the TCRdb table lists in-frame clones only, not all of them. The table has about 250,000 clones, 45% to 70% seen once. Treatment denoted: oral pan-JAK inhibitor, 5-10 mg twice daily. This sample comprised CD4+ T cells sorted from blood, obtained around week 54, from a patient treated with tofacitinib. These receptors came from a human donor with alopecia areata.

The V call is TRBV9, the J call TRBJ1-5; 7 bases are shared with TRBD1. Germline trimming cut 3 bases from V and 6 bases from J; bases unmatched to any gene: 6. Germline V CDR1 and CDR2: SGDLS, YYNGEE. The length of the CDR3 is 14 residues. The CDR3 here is CASSAGQEGQPQHF. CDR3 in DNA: TGTGCCAGCAGCGCCGGACAGGAAGGTCAGCCCCAGCATTTT.

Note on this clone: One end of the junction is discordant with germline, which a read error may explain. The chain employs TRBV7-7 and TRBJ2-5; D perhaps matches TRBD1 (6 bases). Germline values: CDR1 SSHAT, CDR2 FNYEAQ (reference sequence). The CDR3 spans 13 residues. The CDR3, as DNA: TGTGCTAGCAGGCAGGACAGCCAAGAGACCCAGTACTTC. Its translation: CASRQDSQETQYF.

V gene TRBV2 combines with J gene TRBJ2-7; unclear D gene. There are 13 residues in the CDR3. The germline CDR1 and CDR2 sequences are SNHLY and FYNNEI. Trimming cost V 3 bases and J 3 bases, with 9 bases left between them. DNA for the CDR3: TGTGCCAGCAGTGACAGTTATGTCTACGAGCAGTACTTC. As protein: CASSDSYVYEQYF. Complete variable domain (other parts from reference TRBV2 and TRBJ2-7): EPEVTQTPSHQVTQMGQEVILRCVPISNHLYFYWYRQILGQKVEFLVSFYNNEISEKSEIFDDQFSVERPDGSNFTLKIRSTKLEDSAMYFCASSDSYVYEQYFGPGTRLTVT.

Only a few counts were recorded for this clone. Written as DNA, the CDR3 is TGTGCCAGCAGGTCGGACAGTTCGAATTCACCCCTCCACTTT. This codes for CASRSDSSNSPLHF. The V call is TRBV9, the J call TRBJ1-6; possibly TRBD1 for D (6 bases). V shed 5 bases and J shed 7 bases, with 13 bases lying between them. Germline V gives CDR1 SGDLS, CDR2 YYNGEE. The CDR3 extends over 14 amino acids.

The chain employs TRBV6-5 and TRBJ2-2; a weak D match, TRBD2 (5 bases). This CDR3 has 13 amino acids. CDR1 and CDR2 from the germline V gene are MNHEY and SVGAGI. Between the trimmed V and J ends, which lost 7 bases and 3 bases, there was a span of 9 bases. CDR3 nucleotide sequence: TGTGCCAGCATGCGGGCTCACACCGGGGAGCTGTTTTTT. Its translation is CASMRAHTGELFF.

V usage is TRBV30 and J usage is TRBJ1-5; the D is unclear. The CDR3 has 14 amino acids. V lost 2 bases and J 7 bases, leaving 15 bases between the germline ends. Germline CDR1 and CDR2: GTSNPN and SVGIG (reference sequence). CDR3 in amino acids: CAWSLHGEQQPQHF. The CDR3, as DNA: TGTGCCTGGAGTCTTCACGGGGAGCAACAGCCCCAGCATTTT.

The CDR3 DNA follows: TGTGCCAGCTCACCCAACGGAGACTATGGCTACACCTTC. It is translated as CASSPNGDYGYTF. This rearrangement joins TRBV18 to TRBJ1-2, with no clear D. The CDR3 consists of 13 residues. Deletions cut 3 bases from V and 3 bases from J, with 8 bases between. In germline, CDR1 is KGHSH, CDR2 LQKENI.

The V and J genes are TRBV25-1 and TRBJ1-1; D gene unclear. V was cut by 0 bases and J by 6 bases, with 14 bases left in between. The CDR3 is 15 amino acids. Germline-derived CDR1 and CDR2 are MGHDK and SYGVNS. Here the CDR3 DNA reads TGTGCCAGCAGTGAATATGCGGCGCCTTGGGCTGAAGCTTTCTTT. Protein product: CASSEYAAPWAEAFF.

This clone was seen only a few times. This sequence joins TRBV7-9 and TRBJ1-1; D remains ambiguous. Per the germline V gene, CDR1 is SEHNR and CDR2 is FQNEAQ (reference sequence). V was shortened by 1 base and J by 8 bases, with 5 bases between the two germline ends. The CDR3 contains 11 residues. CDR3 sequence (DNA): TGTGCCAGCAGCTTAGTATCCGAAGCTTTCTTT. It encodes CASSLVSEAFF.